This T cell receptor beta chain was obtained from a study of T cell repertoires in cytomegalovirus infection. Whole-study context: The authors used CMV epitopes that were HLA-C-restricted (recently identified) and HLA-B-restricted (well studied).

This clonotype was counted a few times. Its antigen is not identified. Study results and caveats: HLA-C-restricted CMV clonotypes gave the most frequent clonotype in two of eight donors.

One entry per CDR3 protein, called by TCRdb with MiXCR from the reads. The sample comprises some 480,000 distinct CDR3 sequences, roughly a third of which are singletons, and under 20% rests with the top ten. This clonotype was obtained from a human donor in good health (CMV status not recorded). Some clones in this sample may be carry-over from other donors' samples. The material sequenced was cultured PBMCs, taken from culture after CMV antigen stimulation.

The CDR3 nucleotides are TGTGCCAGTAGTATTCCCTCGGGACAGGGGAACTATGGCTACACCTTC. Protein: CASSIPSGQGNYGYTF. The chain combines TRBV19 with TRBJ1-2, with TRBD1 matching over 10 bases. The CDR3 extends over 16 amino acids. Germline loops: CDR1 LNHDA, CDR2 SQIVND (reference sequence). V lost 3 bases, J lost 2 bases, and 6 bases stayed unmatched.